This passage covers 14 T cell receptor beta chains from one sample sequenced in a study of shared clonotypes between healthy human individuals. Libraries were prepared by immunoSEQ multiplex PCR; TCRdb keeps only in-frame clonotypes and omits some of them. In the table there are around 1.1 million clones, approximately 80% of which are singletons. The material sequenced was memory CD4+ T cells from PBMCs. Noted subset: CD45RA-negative fraction. The origin of the receptors is a man younger than 35 in good health. Some clones in this sample may be carry-over from other donors' samples.

This clone was observed a handful of times. The chain combines TRBV7-8 with TRBJ1-2, with 7 bases identical to TRBD1. The CDR3 loop spans 14 amino acids. The V gene's germline CDR1 is SGHVS and CDR2 FQNEAQ. V gave up 3 bases and J gave up 4 bases; unmatched junction bases: 5. CDR3 in amino acids: CASSFGRGVYGYTF. DNA of the CDR3: TGTGCCAGCAGCTTTGGCAGGGGGGTCTATGGCTACACCTTC.

The chain combines TRBV6-1 with TRBJ2-1; perhaps D is TRBD1 or TRBD2 (5 bases each). This CDR3 is 15 amino acids long. CDR1 is MNHNS and CDR2 is SASEGT in the germline V gene. The V end was cut by 6 bases, the J end by 0 bases, with 12 bases between. The CDR3 nucleotides read TGTGCCAGCAGCCGGGACGCTAGCTCCTACAATGAGCAGTTCTTC. Its translation: CASSRDASSYNEQFF.

This chain connects TRBV6-1 to TRBJ1-5; D ambiguous. This CDR3 comprises 15 residues. Trimming shortened V by 8 bases and J by 7 bases, and 21 bases separated the two germline ends. CDR1 MNHNS and CDR2 SASEGT come from the germline V gene. In DNA, the CDR3 is TGTGCCAGCGCTACTAGCGGGAGGGCCGGGCAGCCCCAGCATTTT. Its protein product is CASATSGRAGQPQHF.

The rearrangement uses TRBV4-3 and TRBJ1-4; 9 nucleotides line up with TRBD1. Germline lookup yields CDR1 LGHNA and CDR2 YSLEER. This CDR3 has 19 amino acids. Trimming took 0 bases from V and 0 from J; bases not matched to a gene: 8. The CDR3 region is CASSQEGTGPLATNEKLFF. In nucleotides, the CDR3 is TGCGCCAGCAGCCAAGAAGGGACAGGGCCCCTCGCAACTAATGAAAAACTGTTTTTT.

This chain connects TRBV15 to TRBJ2-1, with TRBD2 identical over 11 bases. The CDR3 is 16 residues long. CDR1 is LNHNV and CDR2 is YYDKDF in the germline V gene (reference sequence). Trimming took 2 bases from V and 4 from J; bases not matched to a gene: 4. The CDR3 loop reads CATSRMIAGGYNEQFF. For the CDR3, the DNA is TGTGCCACCAGCAGAATGATAGCGGGAGGGTACAATGAGCAGTTCTTC. Combining the CDR3 with reference TRBV15 and TRBJ2-1 gives the whole variable domain DAMVIQNPRYQVTQFGKPVTLSCSQTLNHNVMYWYQQKSSQAPKLLFHYYDKDFNNEADTPDNFQSRRPNTSFCFLDIRSPGLGDTAMYLCATSRMIAGGYNEQFFGPGTRLTVL.

This chain links TRBV6-6 with TRBJ1-4, with unresolved D. The V end lost 2 bases, the J end lost 0 bases, and 7 bases lay between the germline ends. Germline V lookup: CDR1 MNHNY, CDR2 SVGAGI (reference sequence). The CDR3 totals 15 residues. The CDR3 protein is CASSYGDATNEKLFF. For the CDR3, the DNA is TGTGCCAGCAGTTACGGAGATGCAACTAATGAAAAACTGTTTTTT.

As concerns this clone: The sample carries other DNA sequences with the same CDR3. The gene calls are TRBV19 and TRBJ2-7, with a possible D match to TRBD2 (6 bases). CDR3 length equals 14 residues. Per the germline V gene, CDR1 is LNHDA and CDR2 is SQIVND (reference sequence). V dropped 5 bases and J dropped 3 bases, with 14 bases sitting between them. The CDR3, as DNA: TGTGCCAGTAGTCGGAGGGACTCTTACTACGAGCAGTACTTC. Amino acid sequence: CASSRRDSYYEQYF. Using reference TRBV19 and TRBJ2-7 for the parts outside the CDR3, the full variable domain is DGGITQSPKYLFRKEGQNVTLSCEQNLNHDAMYWYRQDPGQGLRLIYYSQIVNDFQKGDIAEGYSVSREKKESFPLTVTSAQKNPTAFYLCASSRRDSYYEQYFGPGTRLTVT.

This chain connects TRBV4-1 to TRBJ1-4, with a weak D call TRBD1 (5 bases). The CDR3 length is 16 residues. V lost 4 bases and J 4 bases, leaving 16 bases between the germline ends. Germline V gene sequence: CDR1 MGHRA, CDR2 YSYEKL. CDR3 loop: CASSRKSGTDNEKLFF. The CDR3 nucleotides read TGCGCCAGCAGCCGCAAATCCGGGACCGATAATGAAAAACTGTTTTTT.

The gene calls are TRBV28 and TRBJ1-3; 8 bases match TRBD1. CDR3 length equals 15 residues. The germline gives CDR1 MDHEN, CDR2 SYDVKM. J lost 3 bases, V lost 6 bases, and 7 bases had no gene match. The CDR3 DNA reads as TGTGCCAGCAGGAGGACAGGGAAGGGTGGAAACACCATATATTTT. Translating it yields CASRRTGKGGNTIYF.

There are many counts of this clone. Other DNA sequences of this sample code for an identical CDR3. This rearrangement joins TRBV7-2 to TRBJ2-7, with 10 bases aligning to TRBD2. Losses at the gene ends were 0 bases for V and 2 bases for J; bases not matched to a gene: 7. The CDR3 has 17 residues. The germline gives CDR1 SGHTA, CDR2 FQGNSA. CDR3 sequence: CASSLAGLAGDPYEQYF. The DNA for the CDR3 is TGTGCCAGCAGCTTAGCGGGGCTAGCGGGGGACCCCTACGAGCAGTACTTC.

On this clone itself: A much larger clonotype is one base distant, so this may be a read error. Other DNA sequences of this sample code for an identical CDR3. The chain has TRBV30 and TRBJ2-5, with D perhaps TRBD1 (5 bases). The assigned J gene may be wrong: the sequence end matches TRBJ2-7 better. There are 11 residues in the CDR3. In germline, CDR1 is GTSNPN, CDR2 SVGIG (reference sequence). The CDR3 DNA reads TGTGCCTGGAGTTGGGGCGGCGAGCAGTACTTC. Protein: CAWSWGGEQYF.

V usage is TRBV6-1 and J usage is TRBJ2-1; TRBD1 matches 8 bases. CDR3 size: 15 residues. With V trimmed by 6 bases and J by 1 base, 5 bases remained unmatched. Germline V lookup: CDR1 MNHNS, CDR2 SASEGT. The CDR3 sequence is CASRQGAQSYNEQFF. The CDR3 DNA follows: TGTGCCAGCAGGCAGGGGGCACAATCCTACAATGAGCAGTTCTTC.

The genes are TRBV12-5 and TRBJ2-1; D gene unclear. V dropped 0 bases and J dropped 6 bases, with 18 bases sitting between them. Germline assignment: CDR1 LGHNT and CDR2 FRNRAP. The CDR3 contains 17 residues. In nucleotides, the CDR3 is TGTGCTAGTGGTTTGGTACTCCCGGGCGGTGGTGGCAATGAGCAGTTCTTC. It is translated as CASGLVLPGGGGNEQFF.

This clone was counted a single time. The chain uses TRBV5-5 and TRBJ1-5; D call uncertain. Germline V gives CDR1 SGHKS, CDR2 YYEKEE (reference sequence). This CDR3 is built from 16 residues. V lost 0 bases and J 6 bases, leaving 16 bases between the germline ends. The CDR3 here is CASSLGGRNGGQPQHF. CDR3 coding DNA: TGTGCCAGCAGCTTGGGAGGTAGAAACGGTGGTCAGCCCCAGCATTTT.